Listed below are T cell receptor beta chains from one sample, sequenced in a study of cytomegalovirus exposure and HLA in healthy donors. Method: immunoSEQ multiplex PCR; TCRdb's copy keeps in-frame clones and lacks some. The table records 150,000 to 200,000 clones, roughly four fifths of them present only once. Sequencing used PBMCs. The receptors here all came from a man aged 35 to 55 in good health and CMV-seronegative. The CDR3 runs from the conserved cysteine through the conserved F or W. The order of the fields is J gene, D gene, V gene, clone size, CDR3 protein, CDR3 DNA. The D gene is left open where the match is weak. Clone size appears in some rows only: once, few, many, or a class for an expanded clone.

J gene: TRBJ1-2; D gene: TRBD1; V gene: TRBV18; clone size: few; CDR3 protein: CASSGTGRYGYTF; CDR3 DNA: TGTGCCAGCTCAGGGACAGGCCGTTATGGCTACACCTTC
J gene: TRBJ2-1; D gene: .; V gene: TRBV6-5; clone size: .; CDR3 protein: CASSSGTRVFF; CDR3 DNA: TGTGCCAGCAGTTCCGGGACAAGGGTGTTCTTC
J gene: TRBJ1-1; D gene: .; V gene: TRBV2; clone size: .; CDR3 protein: CASSVPEGTEAFF; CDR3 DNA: TGTGCCAGCAGTGTCCCTGAGGGCACTGAAGCTTTCTTT
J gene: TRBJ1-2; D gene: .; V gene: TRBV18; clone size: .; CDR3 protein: CASSPSGGGLRGYTF; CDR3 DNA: TGTGCCAGCTCACCCTCCGGCGGGGGCTTGAGGGGCTACACCTTC
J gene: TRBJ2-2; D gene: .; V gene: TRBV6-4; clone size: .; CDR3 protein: CASRPGTTNTGELFF; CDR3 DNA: TGTGCCAGCAGACCCGGGACAACGAACACCGGGGAGCTGTTTTTT
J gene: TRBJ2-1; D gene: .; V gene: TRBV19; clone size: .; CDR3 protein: CASSPTAYSYNEQFF; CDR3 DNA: TGTGCCAGTAGTCCTACAGCCTACTCCTACAATGAGCAGTTCTTC
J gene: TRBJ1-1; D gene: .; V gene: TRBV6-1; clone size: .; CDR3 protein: CASSERGSTGAFF; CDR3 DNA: TGTGCCAGCTCAGAACGGGGGTCAACGGGAGCTTTCTTT
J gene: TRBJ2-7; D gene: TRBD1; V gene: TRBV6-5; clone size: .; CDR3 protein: CASKADRGHEQYF; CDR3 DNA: TGTGCCAGTAAAGCCGACAGGGGCCACGAGCAGTACTTC
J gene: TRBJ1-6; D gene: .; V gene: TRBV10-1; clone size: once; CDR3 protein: CARAGLSSYNSPLHF; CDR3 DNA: TGCGCCAGGGCAGGGCTCAGCTCCTATAATTCACCCCTCCACTTT
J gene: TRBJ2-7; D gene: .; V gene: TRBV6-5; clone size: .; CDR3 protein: CASTYPGLADYEQYF; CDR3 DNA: TGTGCCAGCACCTACCCCGGGCTAGCTGATTACGAGCAGTACTTC
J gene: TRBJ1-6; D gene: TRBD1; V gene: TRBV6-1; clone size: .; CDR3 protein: CASSEATGNYSPLHF; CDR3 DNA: TGTGCCAGCAGTGAAGCGACAGGGAACTATTCACCCCTCCACTTT
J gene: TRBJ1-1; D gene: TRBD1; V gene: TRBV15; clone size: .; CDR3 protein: CATSSPGQGRWTEAFF; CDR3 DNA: TGTGCCACCAGCAGCCCGGGACAGGGGAGATGGACTGAAGCTTTCTTT
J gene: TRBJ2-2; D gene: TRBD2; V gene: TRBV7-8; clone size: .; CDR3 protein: CASRLRGSPAPGELFF; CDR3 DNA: TGTGCCAGCAGACTCCGCGGGAGTCCCGCTCCCGGGGAGCTGTTTTTT
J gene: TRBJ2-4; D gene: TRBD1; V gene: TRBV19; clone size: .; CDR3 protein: CASRQRQGEAKNIQYF; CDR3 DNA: TGTGCCAGTAGACAAAGACAGGGGGAGGCCAAAAACATTCAGTACTTC
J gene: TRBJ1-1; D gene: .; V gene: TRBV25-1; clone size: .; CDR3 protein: CASSDGRLLNTEAFF; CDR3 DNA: TGTGCCAGCAGTGATGGCAGACTCCTCAACACTGAAGCTTTCTTT
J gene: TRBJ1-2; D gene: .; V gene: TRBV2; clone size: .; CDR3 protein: CASSAGGDYGYTF; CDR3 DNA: TGTGCCAGCAGTGCGGGGGGAGACTATGGCTACACCTTC
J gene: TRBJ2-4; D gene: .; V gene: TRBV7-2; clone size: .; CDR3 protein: CASSSPGVVIQYF; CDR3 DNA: TGTGCCAGCAGCTCCCCAGGGGTAGTCATTCAGTACTTC
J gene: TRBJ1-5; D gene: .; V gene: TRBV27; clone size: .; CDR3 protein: CASLKGVQHF; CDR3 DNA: TGTGCCAGCCTTAAGGGAGTCCAGCATTTT
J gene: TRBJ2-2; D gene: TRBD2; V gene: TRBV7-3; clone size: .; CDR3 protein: CASSLTSGGTGELFF; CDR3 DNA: TGTGCCAGCAGCTTAACAAGCGGGGGAACCGGGGAGCTGTTTTTT
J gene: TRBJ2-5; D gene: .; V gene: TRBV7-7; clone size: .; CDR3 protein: CASSQDYQETQYF; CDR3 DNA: TGTGCCAGCAGCCAAGACTACCAAGAGACCCAGTACTTC
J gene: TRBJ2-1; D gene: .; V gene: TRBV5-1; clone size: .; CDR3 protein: CASSVNGYNEQFF; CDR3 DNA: TGCGCCAGCAGCGTTAACGGTTACAATGAGCAGTTCTTC
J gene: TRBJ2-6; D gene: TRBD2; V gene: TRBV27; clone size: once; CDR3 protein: CASTRLAASEANVLTF; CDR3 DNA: TGTGCCAGCACCAGACTAGCGGCGTCTGAGGCCAACGTCCTGACTTTC
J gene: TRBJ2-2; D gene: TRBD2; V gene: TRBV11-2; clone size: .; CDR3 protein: CASSLALAGGGGGELFF; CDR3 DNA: TGTGCCAGCAGCTTAGCCCTAGCGGGAGGCGGTGGCGGGGAGCTGTTTTTT
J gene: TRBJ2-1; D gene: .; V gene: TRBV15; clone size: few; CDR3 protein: CATSRVQGGYNEQFF; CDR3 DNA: TGTGCCACCAGCAGAGTCCAGGGGGGTTACAATGAGCAGTTCTTC
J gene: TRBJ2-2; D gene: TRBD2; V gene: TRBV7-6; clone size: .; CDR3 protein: CASSSGLARNTGELFF; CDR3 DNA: TGTGCCAGCAGCTCGGGACTAGCGAGGAACACCGGGGAGCTGTTTTTT
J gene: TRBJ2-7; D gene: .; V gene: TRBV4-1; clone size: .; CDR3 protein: CASSSHTSYEQYF; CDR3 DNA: TGCGCCAGCAGCTCCCACACCTCCTACGAGCAGTACTTC
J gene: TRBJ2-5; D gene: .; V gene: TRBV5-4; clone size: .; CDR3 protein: CASSLQAEETQYF; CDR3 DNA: TGTGCCAGCAGCTTGCAAGCGGAGGAGACCCAGTACTTC
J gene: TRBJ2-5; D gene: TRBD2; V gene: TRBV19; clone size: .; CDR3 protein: CASSEDGLAGTQETQYF; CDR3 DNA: TGTGCCAGTAGTGAGGATGGGCTAGCGGGAACCCAAGAGACCCAGTACTTC
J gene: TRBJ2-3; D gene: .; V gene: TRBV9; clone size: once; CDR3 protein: CASSIYAADTQYF; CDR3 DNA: TGTGCCAGCAGCATCTACGCTGCAGATACGCAGTATTTT
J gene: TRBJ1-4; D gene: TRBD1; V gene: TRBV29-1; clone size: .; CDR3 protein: CSVGLDRGQKEKLFF; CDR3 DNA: TGCAGCGTTGGACTCGACAGGGGGCAGAAAGAAAAACTGTTTTTT
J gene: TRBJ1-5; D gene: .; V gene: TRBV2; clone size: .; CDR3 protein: CASRTGGQGNQPQHF; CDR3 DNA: TGTGCCAGCAGAACCGGGGGGCAAGGCAATCAGCCCCAGCATTTT
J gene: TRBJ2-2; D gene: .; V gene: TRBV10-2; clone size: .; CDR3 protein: CATNPGTSGTGELFF; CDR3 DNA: TGCGCCACAAATCCCGGGACATCGGGGACCGGGGAGCTGTTTTTT
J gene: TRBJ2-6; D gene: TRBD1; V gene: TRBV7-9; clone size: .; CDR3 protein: CASSRWDRGSGANVLTF; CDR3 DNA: TGTGCCAGCAGCAGGTGGGACAGAGGCTCTGGGGCCAACGTCCTGACTTTC
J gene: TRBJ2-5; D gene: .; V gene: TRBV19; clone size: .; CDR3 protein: CASSIGQVQETQYF; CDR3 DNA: TGTGCCAGTAGTATAGGACAGGTCCAAGAGACCCAGTACTTC
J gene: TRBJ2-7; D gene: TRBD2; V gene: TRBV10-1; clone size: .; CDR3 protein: CASSGLAGDGEQYF; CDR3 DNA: TGCGCCAGCAGTGGACTAGCGGGAGACGGCGAGCAGTACTTC
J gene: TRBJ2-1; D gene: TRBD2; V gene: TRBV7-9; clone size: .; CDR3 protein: CSSSLAGSSSGRAYNEQFF; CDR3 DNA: TGTTCCAGCAGCTTAGCAGGTTCGTCTAGCGGGAGAGCCTACAATGAGCAGTTCTTC
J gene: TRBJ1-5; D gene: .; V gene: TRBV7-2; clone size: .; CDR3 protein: CASSLVSHQPQHF; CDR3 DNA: TGTGCCAGCAGCTTAGTATCCCATCAGCCCCAGCATTTT
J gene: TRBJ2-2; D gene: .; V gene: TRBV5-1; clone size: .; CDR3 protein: CASTSEIGAGELFF; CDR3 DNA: TGCGCCAGCACCTCAGAGATCGGAGCCGGGGAGCTGTTTTTT
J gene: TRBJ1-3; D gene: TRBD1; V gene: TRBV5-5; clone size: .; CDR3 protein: CASSSGQGGGNTIYF; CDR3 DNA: TGTGCCAGCAGCTCCGGACAGGGTGGTGGAAACACCATATATTTT
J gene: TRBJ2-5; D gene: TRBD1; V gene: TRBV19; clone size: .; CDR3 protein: CASSTTGTGDSQYF; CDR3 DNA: TGTGCCAGTAGTACAACCGGGACAGGGGATTCCCAGTACTTC
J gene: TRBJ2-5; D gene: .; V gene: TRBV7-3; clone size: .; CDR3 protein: CASSQGGGAGETQYF; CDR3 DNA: TGTGCCAGCAGCCAGGGAGGGGGAGCAGGGGAGACCCAGTACTTC
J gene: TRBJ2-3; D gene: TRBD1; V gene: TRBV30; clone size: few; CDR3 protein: CAWSVGDSTSDTQYF; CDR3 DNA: TGTGCCTGGAGTGTGGGGGACAGTACTTCAGATACGCAGTATTTT
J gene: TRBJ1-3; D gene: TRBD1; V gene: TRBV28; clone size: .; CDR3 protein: CASSPPGQGAGNTIYF; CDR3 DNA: TGTGCCAGCAGTCCGCCGGGACAGGGGGCTGGAAACACCATATATTTT
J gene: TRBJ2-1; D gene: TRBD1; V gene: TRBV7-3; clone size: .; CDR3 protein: CASSWGTDNEQFF; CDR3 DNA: TGTGCCAGCAGCTGGGGGACAGACAATGAGCAGTTCTTC
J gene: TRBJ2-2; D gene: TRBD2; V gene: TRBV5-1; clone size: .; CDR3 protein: CASSQSGTRGTGELFF; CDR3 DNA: TGCGCCAGCAGCCAATCCGGGACTAGGGGTACCGGGGAGCTGTTTTTT
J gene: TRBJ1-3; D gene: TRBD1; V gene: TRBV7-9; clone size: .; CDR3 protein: CASSLEGANTGNTIYF; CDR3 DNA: TGTGCCAGCAGCTTAGAGGGGGCCAATACTGGAAACACCATATATTTT
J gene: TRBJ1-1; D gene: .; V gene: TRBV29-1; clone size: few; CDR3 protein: CSVGTYTEAFF; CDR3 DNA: TGCAGCGTTGGGACTTACACTGAAGCTTTCTTT
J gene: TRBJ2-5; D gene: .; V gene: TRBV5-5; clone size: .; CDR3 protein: CASSLWRSFQETQYF; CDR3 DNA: TGTGCCAGCAGCTTGTGGCGGAGTTTTCAAGAGACCCAGTACTTC
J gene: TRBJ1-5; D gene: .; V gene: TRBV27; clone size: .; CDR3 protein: CASSLRQGGQPQHF; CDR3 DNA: TGTGCCAGCAGTTTACGGCAGGGTGGTCAGCCCCAGCATTTT
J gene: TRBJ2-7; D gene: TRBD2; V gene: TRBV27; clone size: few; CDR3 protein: CASSWTSGSSSYEQYF; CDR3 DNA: TGTGCCAGCAGTTGGACTAGCGGGAGTAGTTCCTACGAGCAGTACTTC
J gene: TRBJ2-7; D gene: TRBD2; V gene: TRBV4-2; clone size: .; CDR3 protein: CASSQGGSGYEQYF; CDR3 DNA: TGTGCCAGCAGCCAAGGGGGTAGCGGGTACGAGCAGTACTTC